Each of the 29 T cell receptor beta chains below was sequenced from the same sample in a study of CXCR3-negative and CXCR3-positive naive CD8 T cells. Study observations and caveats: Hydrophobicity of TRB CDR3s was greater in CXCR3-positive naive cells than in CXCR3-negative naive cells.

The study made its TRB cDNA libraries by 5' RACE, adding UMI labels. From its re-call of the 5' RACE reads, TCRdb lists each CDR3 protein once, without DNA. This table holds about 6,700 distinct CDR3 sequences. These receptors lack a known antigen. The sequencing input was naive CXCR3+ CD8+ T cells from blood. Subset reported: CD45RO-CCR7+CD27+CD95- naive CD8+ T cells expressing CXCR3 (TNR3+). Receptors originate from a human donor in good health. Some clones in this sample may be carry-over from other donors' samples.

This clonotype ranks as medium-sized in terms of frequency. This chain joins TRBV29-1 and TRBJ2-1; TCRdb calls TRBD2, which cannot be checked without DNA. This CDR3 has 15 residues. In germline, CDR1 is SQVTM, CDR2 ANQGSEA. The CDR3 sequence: CSVEDSSGSVGEQFF.

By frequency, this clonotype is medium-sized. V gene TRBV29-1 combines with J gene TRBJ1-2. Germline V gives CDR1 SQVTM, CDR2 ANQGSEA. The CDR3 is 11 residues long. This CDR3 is CSGEVNYGYTF.

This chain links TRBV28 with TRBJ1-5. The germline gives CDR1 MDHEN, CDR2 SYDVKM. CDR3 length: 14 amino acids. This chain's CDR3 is CASSAGTANQPQHF.

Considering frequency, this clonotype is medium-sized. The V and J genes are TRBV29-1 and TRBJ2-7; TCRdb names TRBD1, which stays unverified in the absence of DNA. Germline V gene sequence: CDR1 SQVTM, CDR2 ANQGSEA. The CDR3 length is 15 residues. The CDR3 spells CSVVGQGLDRYEQYF.

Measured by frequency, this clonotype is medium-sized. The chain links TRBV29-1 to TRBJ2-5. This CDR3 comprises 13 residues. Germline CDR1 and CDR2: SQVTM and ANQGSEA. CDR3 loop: CSVEDREADTQYF.

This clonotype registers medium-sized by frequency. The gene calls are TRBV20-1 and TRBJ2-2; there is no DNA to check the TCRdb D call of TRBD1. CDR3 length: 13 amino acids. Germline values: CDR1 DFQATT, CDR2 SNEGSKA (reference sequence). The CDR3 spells CSAQRENTGELFF.

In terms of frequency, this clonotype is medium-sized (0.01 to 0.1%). The CDR3 protein is CASRQQGPNTEAFF. The V and J genes are TRBV12-3 or TRBV12-4 and TRBJ1-1; TCRdb outputs TRBD1, but without DNA this stays unchecked. The CDR3 totals 14 residues.

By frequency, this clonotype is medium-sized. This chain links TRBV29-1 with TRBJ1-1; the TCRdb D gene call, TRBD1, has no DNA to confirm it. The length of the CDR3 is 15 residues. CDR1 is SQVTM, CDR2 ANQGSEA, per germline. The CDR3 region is CSGFAGTGRWDEAFF.

CDR3 sequence reads: CASSLMGREQYF. The chain links TRBV27 to TRBJ2-7; with no DNA, the TCRdb D assignment of TRBD1 cannot be verified. Germline loops: CDR1 MNHEY, CDR2 SMNVEV (reference sequence). The CDR3 has 12 residues.

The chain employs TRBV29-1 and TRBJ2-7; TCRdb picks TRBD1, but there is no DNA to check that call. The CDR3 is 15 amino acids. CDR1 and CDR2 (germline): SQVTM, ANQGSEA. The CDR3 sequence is CSVEKGATGHYEQYF.

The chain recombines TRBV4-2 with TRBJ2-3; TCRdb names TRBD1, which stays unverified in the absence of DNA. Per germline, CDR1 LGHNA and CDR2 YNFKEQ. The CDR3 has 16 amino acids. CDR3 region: CASSQAGPSSTDTQYF.

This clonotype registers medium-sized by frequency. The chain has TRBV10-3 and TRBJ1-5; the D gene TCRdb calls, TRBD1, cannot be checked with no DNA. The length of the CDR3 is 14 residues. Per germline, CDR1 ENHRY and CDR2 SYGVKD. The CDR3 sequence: CAIAMDRNNQPQHF.

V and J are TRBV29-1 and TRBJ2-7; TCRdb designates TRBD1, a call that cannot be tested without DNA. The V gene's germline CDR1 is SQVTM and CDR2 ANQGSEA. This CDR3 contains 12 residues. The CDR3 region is CSVVTGANEQYF.

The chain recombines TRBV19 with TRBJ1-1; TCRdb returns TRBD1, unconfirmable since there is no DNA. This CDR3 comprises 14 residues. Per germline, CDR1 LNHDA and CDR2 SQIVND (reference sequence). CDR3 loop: CPSSLGQGNTQAFF.

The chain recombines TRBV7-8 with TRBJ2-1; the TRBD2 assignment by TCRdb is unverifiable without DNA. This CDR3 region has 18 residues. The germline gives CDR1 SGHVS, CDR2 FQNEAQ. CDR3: CASSPGLAGGRIYNEQFF.

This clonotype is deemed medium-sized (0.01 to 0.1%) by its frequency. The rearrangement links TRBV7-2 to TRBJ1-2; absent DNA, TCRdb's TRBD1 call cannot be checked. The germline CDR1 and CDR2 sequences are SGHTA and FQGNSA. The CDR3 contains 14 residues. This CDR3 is CASSLGYDSYGYTF.

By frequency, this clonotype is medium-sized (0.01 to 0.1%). CDR3 amino acids: CASSYPGAAYEQYF. The chain recombines TRBV6-6 with TRBJ2-7. The CDR3 runs to 14 residues. Looked up from germline, CDR1 is MNHNY and CDR2 is SVGAGI (reference sequence).

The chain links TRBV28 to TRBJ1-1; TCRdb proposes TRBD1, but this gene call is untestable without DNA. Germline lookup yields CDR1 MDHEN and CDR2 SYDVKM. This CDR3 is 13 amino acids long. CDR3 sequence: CASRIRGGTEAFF.

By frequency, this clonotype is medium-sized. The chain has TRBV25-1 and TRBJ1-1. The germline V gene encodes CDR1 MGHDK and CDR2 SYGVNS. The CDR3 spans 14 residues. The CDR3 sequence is CASSESWENTEAFF.

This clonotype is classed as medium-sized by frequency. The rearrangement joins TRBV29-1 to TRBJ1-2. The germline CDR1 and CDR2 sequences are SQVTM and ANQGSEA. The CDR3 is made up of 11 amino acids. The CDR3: CSVVRRDGYTF. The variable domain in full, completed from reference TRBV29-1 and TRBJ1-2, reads SAVISQKPSRDICQRGTSLTIQCQVDSQVTMMFWYRQQPGQSLTLIATANQGSEATYESGFVIDKFPISRPNLTFSTLTVSNMSPEDSSIYLCSVVRRDGYTFGSGTRLTVV.

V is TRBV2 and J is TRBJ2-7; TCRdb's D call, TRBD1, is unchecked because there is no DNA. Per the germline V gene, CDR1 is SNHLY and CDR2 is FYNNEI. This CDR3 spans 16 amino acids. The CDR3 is CASSEGDRVFWDEQYF.

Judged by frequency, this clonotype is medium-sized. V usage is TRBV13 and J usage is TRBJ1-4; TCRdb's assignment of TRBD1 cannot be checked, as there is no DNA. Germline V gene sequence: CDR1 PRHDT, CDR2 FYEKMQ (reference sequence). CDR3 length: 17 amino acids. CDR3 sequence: CASSVRDRGIANEKLFF. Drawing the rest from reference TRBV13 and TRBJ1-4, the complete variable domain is AAGVIQSPRHLIKEKRETATLKCYPIPRHDTVYWYQQGPGQDPQFLISFYEKMQSDKGSIPDRFSAQQFSDYHSELNMSSLELGDSALYFCASSVRDRGIANEKLFFGSGTQLSVL.

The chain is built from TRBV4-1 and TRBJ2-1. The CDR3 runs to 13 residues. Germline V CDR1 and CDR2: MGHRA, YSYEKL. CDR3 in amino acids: CASSQVGYNEQFF.

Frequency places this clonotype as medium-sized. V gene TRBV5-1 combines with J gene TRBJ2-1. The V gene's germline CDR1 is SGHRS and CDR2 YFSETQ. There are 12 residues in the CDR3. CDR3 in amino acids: CASSPKDREQFF.

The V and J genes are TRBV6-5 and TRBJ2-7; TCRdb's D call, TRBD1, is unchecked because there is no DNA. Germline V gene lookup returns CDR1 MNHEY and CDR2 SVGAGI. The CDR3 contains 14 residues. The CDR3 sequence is CASSPDGNSYEQYF.

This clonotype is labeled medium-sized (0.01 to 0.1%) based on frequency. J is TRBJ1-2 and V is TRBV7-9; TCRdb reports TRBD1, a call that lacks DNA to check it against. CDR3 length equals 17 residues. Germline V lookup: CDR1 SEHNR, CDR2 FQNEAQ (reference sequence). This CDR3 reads CASSLSGGLGPNYGYTF.

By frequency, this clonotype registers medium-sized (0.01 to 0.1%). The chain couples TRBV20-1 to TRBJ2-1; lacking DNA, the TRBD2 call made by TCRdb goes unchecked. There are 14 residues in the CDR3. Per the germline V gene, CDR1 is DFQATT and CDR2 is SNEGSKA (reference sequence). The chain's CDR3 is CSARAGGLYNEQFF.

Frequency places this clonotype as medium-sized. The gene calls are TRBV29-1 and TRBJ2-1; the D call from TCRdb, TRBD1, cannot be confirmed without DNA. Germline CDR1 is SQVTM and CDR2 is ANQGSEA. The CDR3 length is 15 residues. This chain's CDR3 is CSVSGTGIGNNEQFF.

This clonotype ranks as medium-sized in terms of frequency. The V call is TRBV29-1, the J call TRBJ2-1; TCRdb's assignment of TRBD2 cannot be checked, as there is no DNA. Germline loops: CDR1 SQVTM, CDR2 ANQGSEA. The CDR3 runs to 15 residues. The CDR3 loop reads CSVGTGTGALDEQFF.